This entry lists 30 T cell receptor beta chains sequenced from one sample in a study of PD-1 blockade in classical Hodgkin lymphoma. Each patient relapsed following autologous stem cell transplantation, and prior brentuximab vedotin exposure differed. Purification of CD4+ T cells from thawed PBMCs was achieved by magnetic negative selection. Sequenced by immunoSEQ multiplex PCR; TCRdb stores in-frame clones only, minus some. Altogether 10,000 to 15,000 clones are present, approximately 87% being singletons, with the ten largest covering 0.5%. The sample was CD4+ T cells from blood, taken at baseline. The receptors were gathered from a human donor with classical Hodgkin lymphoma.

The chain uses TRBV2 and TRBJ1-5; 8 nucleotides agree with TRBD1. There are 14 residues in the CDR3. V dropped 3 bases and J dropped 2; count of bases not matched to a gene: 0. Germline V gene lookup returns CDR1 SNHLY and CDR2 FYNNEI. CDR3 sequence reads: CASSEDRGNQPQHF. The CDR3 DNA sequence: TGTGCCAGCAGTGAGGACAGGGGCAATCAGCCCCAGCATTTT.

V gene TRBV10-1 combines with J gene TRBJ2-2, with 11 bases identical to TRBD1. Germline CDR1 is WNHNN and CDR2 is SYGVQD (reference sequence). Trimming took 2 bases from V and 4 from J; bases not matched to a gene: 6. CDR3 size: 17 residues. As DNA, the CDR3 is TGCGCCAGCAGTGAGCCTCCCGGGACAGGGGGCACCGGGGAGCTGTTTTTT. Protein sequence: CASSEPPGTGGTGELFF.

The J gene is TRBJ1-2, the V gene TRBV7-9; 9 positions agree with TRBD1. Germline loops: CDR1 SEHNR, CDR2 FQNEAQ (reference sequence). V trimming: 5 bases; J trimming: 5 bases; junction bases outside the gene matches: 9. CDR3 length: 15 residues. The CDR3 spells CASSQGQGLSYGYTF. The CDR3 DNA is TGTGCCAGCAGCCAAGGACAGGGGCTTTCATATGGCTACACCTTC.

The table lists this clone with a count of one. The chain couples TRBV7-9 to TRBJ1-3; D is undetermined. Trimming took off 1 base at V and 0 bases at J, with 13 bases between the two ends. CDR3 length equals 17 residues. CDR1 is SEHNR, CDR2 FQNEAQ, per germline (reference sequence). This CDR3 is CASSLEGPHNSGNTIYF. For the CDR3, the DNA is TGTGCCAGCAGCTTAGAAGGCCCGCACAACTCTGGAAACACCATATATTTT.

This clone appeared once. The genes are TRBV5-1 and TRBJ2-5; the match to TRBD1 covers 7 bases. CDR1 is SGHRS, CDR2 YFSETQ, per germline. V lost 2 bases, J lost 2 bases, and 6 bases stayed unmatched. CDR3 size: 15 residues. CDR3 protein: CASSFVGQNQETQYF. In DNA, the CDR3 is TGCGCCAGCAGCTTTGTGGGACAGAATCAAGAGACCCAGTACTTC.

CDR3 nucleotide sequence: TGTGCCAGTAGTATAGGGGGACAGGGGGCGCGAGAGACCCAGTACTTC. It is translated as CASSIGGQGARETQYF. This chain connects TRBV19 to TRBJ2-5; 12 bases line up with TRBD1. Germline CDR1 reads LNHDA; CDR2 reads SQIVND (reference sequence). V shed 1 base and J 4 bases; nucleotides not matched to a gene: 4. The CDR3 sequence is 16 residues long.

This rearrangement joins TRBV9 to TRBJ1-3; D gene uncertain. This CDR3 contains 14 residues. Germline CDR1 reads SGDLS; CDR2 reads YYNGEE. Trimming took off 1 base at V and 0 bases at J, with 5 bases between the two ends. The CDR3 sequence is CASSVQHSGNTIYF. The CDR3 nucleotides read TGTGCCAGCAGCGTACAGCACTCTGGAAACACCATATATTTT.

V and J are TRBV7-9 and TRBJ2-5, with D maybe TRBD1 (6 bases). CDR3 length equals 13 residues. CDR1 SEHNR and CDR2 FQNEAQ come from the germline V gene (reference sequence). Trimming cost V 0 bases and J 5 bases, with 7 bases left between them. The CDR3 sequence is CASSLAGAETQYF. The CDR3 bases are TGTGCCAGCAGCTTAGCGGGGGCGGAGACCCAGTACTTC.

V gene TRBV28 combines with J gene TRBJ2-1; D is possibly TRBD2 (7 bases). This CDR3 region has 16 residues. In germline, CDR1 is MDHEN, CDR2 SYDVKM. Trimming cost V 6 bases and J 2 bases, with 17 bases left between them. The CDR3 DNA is TGTGCCAGCAGCGATTTGGGGGGGCCTACCTACAATGAGCAGTTCTTC. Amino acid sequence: CASSDLGGPTYNEQFF.

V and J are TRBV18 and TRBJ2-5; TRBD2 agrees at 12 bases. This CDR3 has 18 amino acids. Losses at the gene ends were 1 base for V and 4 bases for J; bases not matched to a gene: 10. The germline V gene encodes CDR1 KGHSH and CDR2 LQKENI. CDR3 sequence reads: CASSPQVILTSGRETQYF. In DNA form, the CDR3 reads TGTGCCAGCTCACCACAAGTCATCCTGACTAGCGGGAGAGAGACCCAGTACTTC.

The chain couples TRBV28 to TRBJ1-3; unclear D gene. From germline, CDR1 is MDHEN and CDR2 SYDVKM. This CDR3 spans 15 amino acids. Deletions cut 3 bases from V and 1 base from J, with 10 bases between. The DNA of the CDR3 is TGTGCCAGCAGTTTCTGGGAGAGTTCTGGAAACACCATATATTTT. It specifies CASSFWESSGNTIYF.

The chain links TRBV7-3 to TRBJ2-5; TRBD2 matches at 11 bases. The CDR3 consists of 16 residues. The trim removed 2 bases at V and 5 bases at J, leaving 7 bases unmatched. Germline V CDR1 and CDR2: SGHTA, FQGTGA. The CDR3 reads CASSLGGTSGGETQYF. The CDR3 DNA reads TGTGCCAGCAGCTTAGGTGGGACTAGCGGCGGGGAGACCCAGTACTTC.

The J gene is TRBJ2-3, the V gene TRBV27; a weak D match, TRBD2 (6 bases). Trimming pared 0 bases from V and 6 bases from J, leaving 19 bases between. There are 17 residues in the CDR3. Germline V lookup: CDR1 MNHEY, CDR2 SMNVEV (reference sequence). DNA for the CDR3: TGTGCCAGCAGTTTATCCCCTGGGACTCCCCGCGGGGATACGCAGTATTTT. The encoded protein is CASSLSPGTPRGDTQYF.

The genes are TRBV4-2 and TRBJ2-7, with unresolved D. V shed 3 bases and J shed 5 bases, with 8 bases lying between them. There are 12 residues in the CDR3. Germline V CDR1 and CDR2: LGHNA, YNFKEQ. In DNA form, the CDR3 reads TGTGCCAGCAGCCAGGGTTCCAACGAGCAGTACTTC. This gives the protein CASSQGSNEQYF.

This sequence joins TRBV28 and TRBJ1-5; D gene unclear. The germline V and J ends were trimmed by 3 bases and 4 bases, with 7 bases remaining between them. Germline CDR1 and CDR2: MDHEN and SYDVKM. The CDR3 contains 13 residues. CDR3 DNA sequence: TGTGCCAGCAGTTTTGAGCGGAATCAGCCCCAGCATTTT. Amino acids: CASSFERNQPQHF.

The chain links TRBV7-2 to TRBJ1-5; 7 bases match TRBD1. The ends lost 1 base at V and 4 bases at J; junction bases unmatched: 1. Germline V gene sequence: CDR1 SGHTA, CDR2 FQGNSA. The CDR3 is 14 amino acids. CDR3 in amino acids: CASSLGQGNQPQHF. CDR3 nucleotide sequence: TGTGCCAGCAGCTTAGGACAGGGAAATCAGCCCCAGCATTTT. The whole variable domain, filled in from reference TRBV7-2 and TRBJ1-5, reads GAGVSQSPSNKVTEKGKDVELRCDPISGHTALYWYRQSLGQGLEFLIYFQGNSAPDKSGLPSDRFSAERTGGSVSTLTIQRTQQEDSAVYLCASSLGQGNQPQHFGDGTRLSIL.

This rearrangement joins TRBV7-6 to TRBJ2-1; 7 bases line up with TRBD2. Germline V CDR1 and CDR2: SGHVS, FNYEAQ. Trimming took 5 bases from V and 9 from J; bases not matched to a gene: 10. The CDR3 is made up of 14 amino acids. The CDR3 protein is CASSPGSGGSEQFF. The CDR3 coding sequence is TGTGCCAGCAGCCCCGGTTCGGGGGGTAGTGAGCAGTTCTTC.

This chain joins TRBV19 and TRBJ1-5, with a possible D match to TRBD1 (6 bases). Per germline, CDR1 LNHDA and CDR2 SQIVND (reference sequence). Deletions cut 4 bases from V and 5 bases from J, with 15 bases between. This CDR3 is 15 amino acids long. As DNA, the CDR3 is TGTGCCAGTAGTACCGCCTATCCAGGGGATCAGCCCCAGCATTTT. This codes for CASSTAYPGDQPQHF.

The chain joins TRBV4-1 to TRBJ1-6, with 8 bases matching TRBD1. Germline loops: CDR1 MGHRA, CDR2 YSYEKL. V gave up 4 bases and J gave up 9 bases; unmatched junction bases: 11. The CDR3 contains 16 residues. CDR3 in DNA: TGCGCCAGCAGCCCCCCCGGACAGGGTGACCGTTCACCCCTCCACTTT. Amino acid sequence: CASSPPGQGDRSPLHF.

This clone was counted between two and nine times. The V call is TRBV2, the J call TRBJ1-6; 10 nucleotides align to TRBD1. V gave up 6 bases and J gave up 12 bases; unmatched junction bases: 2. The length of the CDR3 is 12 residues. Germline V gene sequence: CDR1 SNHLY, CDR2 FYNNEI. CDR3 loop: CASRGDRGPLHF. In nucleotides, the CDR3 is TGTGCCAGCAGAGGGGACAGGGGACCCCTCCACTTT.

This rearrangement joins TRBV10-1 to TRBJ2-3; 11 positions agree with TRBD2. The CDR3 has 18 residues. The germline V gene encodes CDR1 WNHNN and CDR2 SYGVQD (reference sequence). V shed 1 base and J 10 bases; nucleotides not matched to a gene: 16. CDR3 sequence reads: CASSEYPGTSGPGASQYF. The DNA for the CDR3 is TGCGCCAGCAGTGAGTACCCCGGGACTAGCGGACCGGGGGCGTCGCAGTATTTT.

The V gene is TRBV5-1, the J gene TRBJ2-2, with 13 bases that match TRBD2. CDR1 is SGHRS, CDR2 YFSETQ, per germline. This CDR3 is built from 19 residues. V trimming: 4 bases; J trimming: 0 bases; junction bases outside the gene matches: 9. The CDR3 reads CASSPGLAGDPANTGELFF. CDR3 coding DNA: TGCGCCAGCAGCCCCGGACTAGCGGGGGATCCCGCGAACACCGGGGAGCTGTTTTTT.

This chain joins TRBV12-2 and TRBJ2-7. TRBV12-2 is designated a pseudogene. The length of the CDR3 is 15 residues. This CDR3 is CASRPRDGVSYEQYF. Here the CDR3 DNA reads TGTGCAAGTCGCCCAAGGGACGGAGTCTCCTACGAGCAGTACTTC.

CDR3 region: CASSSRGTSGNTIYF. CDR3 sequence (DNA): TGTGCCAGTAGTTCAAGAGGGACCTCTGGAAACACCATATATTTT. V and J are TRBV19 and TRBJ1-3; maybe TRBD1 (5 bases). The CDR3 runs 15 residues. V was shortened by 5 bases and J by 0 bases, with 11 bases between the two germline ends. Germline V gives CDR1 LNHDA, CDR2 SQIVND (reference sequence).

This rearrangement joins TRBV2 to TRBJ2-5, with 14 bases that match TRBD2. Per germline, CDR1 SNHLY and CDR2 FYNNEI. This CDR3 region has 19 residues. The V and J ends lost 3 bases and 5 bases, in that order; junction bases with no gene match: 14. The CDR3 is CASSDPSSTSGRAAETQYF. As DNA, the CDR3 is TGTGCCAGCAGTGATCCTAGTTCGACTAGCGGGAGGGCCGCGGAGACCCAGTACTTC.

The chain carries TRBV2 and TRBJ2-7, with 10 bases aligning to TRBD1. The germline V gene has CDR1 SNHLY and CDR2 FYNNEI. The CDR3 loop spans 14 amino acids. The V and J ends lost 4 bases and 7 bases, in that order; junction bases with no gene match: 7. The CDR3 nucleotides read TGTGCCAGCAGTGGGGACAGGGGTTCTTATGAGCAGTACTTC. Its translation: CASSGDRGSYEQYF.

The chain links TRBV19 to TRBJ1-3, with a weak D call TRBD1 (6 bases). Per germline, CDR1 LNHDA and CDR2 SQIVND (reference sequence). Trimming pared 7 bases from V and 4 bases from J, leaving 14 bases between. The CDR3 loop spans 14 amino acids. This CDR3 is CASTRGISGNTIYF. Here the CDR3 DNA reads TGTGCCAGTACGAGGGGGATTTCCGGAAACACCATATATTTT.

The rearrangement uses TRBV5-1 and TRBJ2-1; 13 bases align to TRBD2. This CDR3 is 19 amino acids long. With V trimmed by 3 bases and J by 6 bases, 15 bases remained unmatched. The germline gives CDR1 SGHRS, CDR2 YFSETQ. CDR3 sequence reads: CASSSRQAPGLAGINEQFF. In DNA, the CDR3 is TGCGCCAGCAGCTCCCGACAGGCCCCGGGACTAGCGGGAATCAATGAGCAGTTCTTC.

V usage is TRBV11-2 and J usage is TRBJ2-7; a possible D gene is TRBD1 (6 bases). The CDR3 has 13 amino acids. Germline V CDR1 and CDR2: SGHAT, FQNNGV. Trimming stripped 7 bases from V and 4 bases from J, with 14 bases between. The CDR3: CASKKNRDYEQYF. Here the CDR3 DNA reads TGTGCCAGCAAAAAAAACAGGGATTACGAGCAGTACTTC. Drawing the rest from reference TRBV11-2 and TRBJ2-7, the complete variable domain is EAGVAQSPRYKIIEKRQSVAFWCNPISGHATLYWYQQILGQGPKLLIQFQNNGVVDDSQLPKDRFSAERLKGVDSTLKIQPAKLEDSAVYLCASKKNRDYEQYFGPGTRLTVT.

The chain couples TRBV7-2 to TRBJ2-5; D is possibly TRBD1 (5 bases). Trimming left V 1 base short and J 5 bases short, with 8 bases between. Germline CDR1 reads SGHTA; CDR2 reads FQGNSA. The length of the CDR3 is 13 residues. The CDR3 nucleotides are TGTGCCAGCAGCTTAGGGGGCCGTGAGACCCAGTACTTC. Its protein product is CASSLGGRETQYF.